This TCR beta chain was found in a study of blood T cells in healthy people across ages. Study information: About one barcoded TCR beta cDNA was captured per two T cells.

Study-wide results and caveats: Per million T cells, the diversity of TCR beta decreased roughly linearly as age advanced. Those diversity estimates obtained from one million T cells were thought to be underestimates.

Trimming at V came to 6 bases and at J to 5 bases, leaving 13 bases not matched to a gene. The length of the CDR3 is 17 residues. To note about this clonotype: The target antigen is unknown.

Alongside a J-beta primer mix, a sample-barcoded 5' primer served in a second PCR lasting 7 to 11 cycles. TCRdb used MiXCR to reprocess the 5' RACE reads, holding one entry per CDR3 protein. The sample lists about 1 million distinct CDR3 sequences; 35% to 55% were seen once. Specimen: blood. The rearrangement links TRBV12-3 or TRBV12-4 to TRBJ2-5; 12 nucleotides align to TRBD2. The sequence was collected from a woman aged 60-75 years in good health. CDR3 DNA: TGTGCCAGCAGCTTTGGTTCTAGCGGGAGGGCCGTGGAGACCCAGTACTTC. Encoded protein: CASSFGSSGRAVETQYF.